This TCR beta chain was recorded in a study of shared clonotypes between healthy human individuals. Some clones are missing from TCRdb's copy, which holds only in-frame ones; the method was immunoSEQ multiplex PCR. This sample has about 1 million clones, with 70% to 80% found just once. The length of the CDR3 is 16 residues. The germline V gene encodes CDR1 SGDLS and CDR2 YYNGEE. V lost 4 bases and J lost 4, with 17 bases in between. The table lists this clone with a few counts. The sequence derives from a man aged 18 to 35 in good health. Some clones in this sample may be carry-over from other donors' samples. The chain recombines TRBV9 with TRBJ2-2, with a weak D call TRBD2 (5 bases). The sequencing sample was made of memory CD4+ T cells from PBMCs. Regarding subset: CD45RA-negative fraction. The CDR3 DNA reads TGTGCCAGCAGCACAACGCCCCGGGATGGCACCGGGGAGCTGTTTTTT. Translated: CASSTTPRDGTGELFF. The full variable domain, with the rest looked up from reference TRBV9 and TRBJ2-2, is DSGVTQTPKHLITATGQRVTLRCSPRSGDLSVYWYQQSLDQGLQFLIQYYNGEERAKGNILERFSAQQFPDLHSELNLSSLELGDSALYFCASSTTPRDGTGELFFGEGSRLTVL.